This TCR beta chain derives from a study of post-analysis software for immune sequencing data. About the study: Recorded disease courses covered relapsing-remitting, secondary progressive and progressive-relapsing multiple sclerosis. Some patients had no subtype annotation. The study's findings and limits: There was significantly lower normalized Chao1 diversity in multiple sclerosis patients than in controls. The authors found that F measure strongly co-clustered same-batch samples.

In regard to this clonotype: Its antigen is unknown. One end of the junction is discordant with germline, which a read error may explain.

Unique-molecular-identifier-tagged TCR beta cDNA libraries were used. Some 450,000 cDNA molecules were recovered from an input of about 0.95 to 11 million T cells. TCRdb re-called the PCR reads with MiXCR, one entry per CDR3 protein. Of roughly 650,000 distinct CDR3 sequences listed, more than 50% are singletons. The receptor comes from a girl aged 2 to 10 with multiple sclerosis. Sequencing input: blood.

The CDR3 DNA is TGCGCCAGCAGCCTAGGGACAGGGCAGCTCCAGCATTTT. Protein sequence: CASSLGTGQLQHF. The gene calls are TRBV5-1 and TRBJ1-5; 9 bases align to TRBD1. From germline, CDR1 is SGHRS and CDR2 YFSETQ. This CDR3 has 13 amino acids.